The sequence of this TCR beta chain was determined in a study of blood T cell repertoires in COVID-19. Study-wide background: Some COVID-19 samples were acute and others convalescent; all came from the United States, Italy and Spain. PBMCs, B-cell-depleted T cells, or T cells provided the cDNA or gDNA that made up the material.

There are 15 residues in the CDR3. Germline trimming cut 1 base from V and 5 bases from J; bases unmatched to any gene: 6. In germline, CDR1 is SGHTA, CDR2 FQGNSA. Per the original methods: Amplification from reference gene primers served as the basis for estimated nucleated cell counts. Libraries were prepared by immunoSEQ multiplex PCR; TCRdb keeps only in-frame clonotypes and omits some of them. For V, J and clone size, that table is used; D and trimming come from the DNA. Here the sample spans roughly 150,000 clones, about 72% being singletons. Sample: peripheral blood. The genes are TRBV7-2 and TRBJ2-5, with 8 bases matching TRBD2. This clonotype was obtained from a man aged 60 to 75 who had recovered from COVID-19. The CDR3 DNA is TGTGCCAGCAGCTTAGTGACGGGGGGGCAGGAGACCCAGTACTTC. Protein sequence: CASSLVTGGQETQYF.